These 10 T cell receptor beta chains originate from one sample sequenced in a study of blood T cell repertoires in COVID-19. Clones were sequenced by immunoSEQ multiplex PCR, and TCRdb holds only the in-frame ones, with some missing. Altogether about 210,000 clones are present, about 88% being singletons, with the ten largest covering about 1.6%. Sequencing was carried out using peripheral blood. These receptors were collected from a man aged 18 to 29 with active or convalescent COVID-19.

The chain carries TRBV5-1 and TRBJ1-5; D is ambiguous. CDR1 SGHRS and CDR2 YFSETQ come from the germline V gene. The CDR3 loop spans 15 amino acids. Trimming stripped 0 bases from V and 6 bases from J, with 13 bases between. This chain's CDR3 is CASSLDLGNGQPQHF. The CDR3 coding sequence is TGCGCCAGCAGCTTGGATCTCGGGAACGGTCAGCCCCAGCATTTT.

A single count supports this clone. The chain employs TRBV19 and TRBJ1-2; tentative D call: TRBD1 (5 bases). The ends were cut back, 3 bases at V and 4 bases at J, with 15 bases in the middle. The CDR3 spans 15 residues. CDR1 is LNHDA and CDR2 is SQIVND in the germline V gene (reference sequence). Written as DNA, the CDR3 is TGTGCCAGTAGTATGCAACGGACATCTCTCTATGGCTACACCTTC. Encoded protein: CASSMQRTSLYGYTF.

For the CDR3, the DNA is TGCGCCAGCAGCTCCCGACAGGGAGGAAGCAATGAGCAGTTCTTC. Translating it yields CASSSRQGGSNEQFF. The gene calls are TRBV5-1 and TRBJ2-1, with D perhaps matching TRBD1 (7 bases). The CDR3 has 15 residues. Per germline, CDR1 SGHRS and CDR2 YFSETQ. The germline V and J ends were trimmed by 3 bases and 6 bases, with 16 bases remaining between them.

V is TRBV19 and J is TRBJ1-2; TRBD1 might be the D (6 bases). This CDR3 contains 16 residues. Trimming stripped 3 bases from V and 0 bases from J, with 14 bases between. Germline CDR1 reads LNHDA; CDR2 reads SQIVND (reference sequence). The CDR3 region is CASSMWRGPTNYGYTF. For the CDR3, the DNA is TGTGCCAGTAGTATGTGGCGGGGGCCTACTAACTATGGCTACACCTTC.

The chain links TRBV6-2 or TRBV6-3 to TRBJ2-7; the match to TRBD2 covers 9 bases. Germline CDR1 MNHEY, CDR2 SVGEGT. CDR3 length equals 15 residues. Losses at the gene ends were 2 bases for V and 7 bases for J; bases not matched to a gene: 9. The CDR3: CASSYGTSGSWEQYF. The CDR3, as DNA: TGTGCCAGCAGTTACGGTACTAGCGGGTCGTGGGAGCAGTACTTC.

The chain employs TRBV5-6 and TRBJ1-3; 7 positions agree with TRBD1. From germline, CDR1 is SGHDT and CDR2 YYEEEE. Unmatched junction bases numbered 14, after V lost 4 bases and J lost 1 base. CDR3 length: 18 residues. The CDR3 nucleotides read TGTGCCAGCAGCCCATACACGGGCGACAGGGCGTCTGGAAACACCATATATTTT. Its translation is CASSPYTGDRASGNTIYF.

This clone has just one count. This sequence joins TRBV7-9 and TRBJ1-1; TRBD1 agrees at 9 bases. Germline CDR1 SEHNR, CDR2 FQNEAQ (reference sequence). The CDR3 is 14 residues long. Trimming removed 4 bases from V and 2 bases from J; junction bases left unmatched: 2. DNA for the CDR3: TGTGCCAGCAGCTCGGACAGGGGAAACACTGAAGCTTTCTTT. It specifies CASSSDRGNTEAFF.

The chain couples TRBV3-1 (or the pseudogene TRBV3-2) to TRBJ1-2; 7 bases fit TRBD1. With V trimmed by 2 bases and J by 1 base, 4 bases remained unmatched. The CDR3 totals 15 residues. In germline, CDR1 is LGHDT, CDR2 YNNKEL (reference sequence). This CDR3 is CASSQMGQLNYGYTF. Here the CDR3 DNA reads TGTGCCAGCAGCCAAATGGGACAGCTTAACTATGGCTACACCTTC.

The chain joins TRBV11-3 to TRBJ2-1; D unclear. The CDR3 totals 14 residues. Germline lookup yields CDR1 SGHNT and CDR2 YENEEA. V shed 1 base and J shed 4 bases, with 8 bases lying between them. The CDR3 DNA sequence: TGTGCCAGCAGCTTAGCCCACGGTTACAATGAGCAGTTCTTC. Translated: CASSLAHGYNEQFF. Full variable domain (outside the CDR3, taken from reference TRBV11-3 and TRBJ2-1): EAGVVQSPRYKIIEKKQPVAFWCNPISGHNTLYWYLQNLGQGPELLIRYENEEAVDDSQLPKDRFSAERLKGVDSTLKIQPAELGDSAVYLCASSLAHGYNEQFFGPGTRLTVL.

CDR3 residues: CASSEAMRLSQYF. Written as DNA, the CDR3 is TGTGCCAGCAGTGAAGCAATGAGACTGTCGCAGTACTTC. The chain recombines TRBV6-1 with TRBJ2-7; D unresolved. CDR3 size: 13 residues. Germline V gene data show CDR1 as MNHNS and CDR2 as SASEGT. V was trimmed by 0 bases and J by 9 bases, leaving 12 bases between them.